This TCR beta chain was identified during a study of human thymus T cells. Overall study findings and caveats: Seemingly biased V and J gene usage marked thymic and blood repertoires.

With V trimmed by 0 bases and J by 4 bases, 1 base remained unmatched. Germline loops: CDR1 SGHTA, CDR2 FQGNSA. The CDR3 is 15 amino acids. Comment on this clone: Its antigen is undetermined.

Sequenced by immunoSEQ multiplex PCR; TCRdb stores in-frame clones only, minus some. The sample has about 50,000 clones, roughly 94% seen once. Half of the eight donors gave about 0.5-1 mL blood during surgery. No fixed cell number was used; all available blood leukocytes supplied DNA. The V and J genes are TRBV7-2 and TRBJ1-3; TRBD1 agrees at 9 bases. The material sequenced was blood. This clonotype was sampled from a girl under three years old with a congenital heart defect but otherwise immunologically healthy. Here the CDR3 reads CASSLAGQGGNTIYF. Here the CDR3 DNA reads TGTGCCAGCAGCTTAGCAGGACAGGGGGGAAACACCATATATTTT.